This T cell receptor (beta chain) was identified during a study of regulatory T cells in long-lasting Graves disease. General study findings and limits: The TCR repertoire of persistent Graves' patients was less diverse than that of newly diagnosed ones. The study found TRBV28, TRBJ1-2 and TRBJ2-5 favored in persistent disease.

CDR3 length equals 14 residues. The germline V gene encodes CDR1 SGHTA and CDR2 FQGNSA. V lost 5 bases to trimming and J lost 5 bases, with 13 bases between them. Time point reported: newly diagnosed GD, antithyroid drugs for less than 3 months. With RNA extracted from PBMCs as input, the TCR library was made. This clonotype was seen repeatedly, ten times or more. Its specificity is not known. Libraries of TCR beta came from iRepertoire HTBI primers plus Arm-PCR of CDR3 regions. TCRdb reanalysed the multiplex PCR reads using MiXCR and keeps one entry per CDR3 protein. The data show some 600,000 distinct CDR3 sequences, 15% to 20% seen once. The sample was also linked to a second study, of T cells in Graves' hyperthyroidism and ophthalmopathy.

The gene calls are TRBV7-2 and TRBJ2-1; no clear D. The TCR sequence derives from a man aged 18 to 35 with Graves disease. Sequences were derived from peripheral blood mononuclear cells (PBMCs), sampled at new diagnosis, from a patient treated with antithyroid drugs. CDR3 protein: CASSTPLVHNEQFF. As DNA, the CDR3 is TGTGCCAGCAGCACACCCCTAGTGCACAATGAGCAGTTCTTC.